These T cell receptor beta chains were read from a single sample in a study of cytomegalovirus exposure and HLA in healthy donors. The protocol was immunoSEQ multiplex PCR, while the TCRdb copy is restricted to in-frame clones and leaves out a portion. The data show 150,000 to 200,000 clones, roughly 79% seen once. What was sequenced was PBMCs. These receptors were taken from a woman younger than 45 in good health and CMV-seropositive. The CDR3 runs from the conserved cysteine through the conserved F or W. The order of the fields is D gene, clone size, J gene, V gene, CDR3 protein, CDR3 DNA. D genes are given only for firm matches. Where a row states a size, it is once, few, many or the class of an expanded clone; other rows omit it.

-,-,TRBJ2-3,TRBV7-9,CASSLVSEGPRSDTQYF,TGTGCCAGCAGCTTAGTCTCGGAGGGTCCGCGGTCAGATACGCAGTATTTT
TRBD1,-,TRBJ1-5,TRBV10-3,CATRSGTGFLSNQPQHF,TGTGCCACACGATCCGGGACAGGGTTTTTAAGCAATCAGCCCCAGCATTTT
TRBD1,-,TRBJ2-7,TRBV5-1,CASSITGTGVAYEQYF,TGCGCCAGCAGCATTACCGGGACAGGGGTCGCCTACGAGCAGTACTTC
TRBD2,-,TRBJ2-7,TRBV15,CATREAGGPYEQYF,TGTGCCACCAGAGAAGCGGGGGGCCCCTACGAGCAGTACTTC
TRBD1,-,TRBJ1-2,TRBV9,CASSPTLGQAVFGIGYTF,TGTGCCAGCAGCCCCACACTTGGACAGGCGGTGTTTGGAATTGGCTACACCTTC
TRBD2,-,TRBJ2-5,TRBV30,CAWNTGGPVTQYF,TGTGCCTGGAACACGGGGGGGCCGGTGACCCAGTACTTC
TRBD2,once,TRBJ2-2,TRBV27,CASSPSGLAGATGELFF,TGTGCCAGCAGTCCATCCGGACTAGCGGGGGCCACCGGGGAGCTGTTTTTT
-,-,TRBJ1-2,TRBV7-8,CASSQSGEGYTF,TGTGCCAGCAGCCAGTCGGGGGAAGGCTACACCTTC
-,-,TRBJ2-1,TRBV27,CASSFPLAHEQFF,TGTGCCAGCAGTTTCCCCCTAGCGCATGAGCAGTTCTTC
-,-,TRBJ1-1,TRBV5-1,CASSAGGAGNTEAFF,TGCGCCAGCAGCGCTGGGGGCGCGGGGAACACTGAAGCTTTCTTT
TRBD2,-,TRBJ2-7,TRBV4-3,CASSQENQVGLAGPYEQYF,TGCGCCAGCAGCCAAGAGAATCAAGTGGGACTAGCGGGCCCCTACGAGCAGTACTTC
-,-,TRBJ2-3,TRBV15,CATSSFGGPDTQYF,TGTGCCACCAGCAGTTTCGGGGGACCAGATACGCAGTATTTT
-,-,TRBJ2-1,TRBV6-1,CASTQRQPNEQFF,TGTGCCAGCACCCAAAGACAGCCCAATGAGCAGTTCTTC
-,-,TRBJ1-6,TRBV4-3,CASSTEGNSYNSPLHF,TGCGCCAGCAGCACAGAGGGAAACTCCTATAATTCACCCCTCCACTTT
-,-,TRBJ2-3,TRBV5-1,CASRLASGTDTQYF,TGCGCCAGCAGGTTGGCTAGCGGCACAGATACGCAGTATTTT